This T cell receptor beta chain was retrieved from a study of shared clonotypes between healthy human individuals. Notes on the study in general: In having few donors, the study represented limited genetic and exposure-history diversity.

CDR3 length: 15 amino acids. J was trimmed by 0 bases and V by 3 bases; bases with no gene match: 1. CDR1 is SGHRS, CDR2 YFSETQ, per germline. To note about this clone: Its target is unknown.

Assay: immunoSEQ multiplex PCR; the TCRdb copy retains only in-frame clones and omits some. The table shows some 1,400,000 clones, with more than 95% occurring only once. V is TRBV5-1 and J is TRBJ1-3; 9 bases agree with TRBD1. The TCR sequence derives from a man aged 30 to 45 in good health. Sequences were obtained from naive CD4+ T cells sorted from blood. Subset meaning: CD45RA+ positively selected. The CDR3 sequence: CASSSQGASGNTIYF. The CDR3 nucleotides are TGCGCCAGCAGCTCACAGGGGGCCTCTGGAAACACCATATATTTT.